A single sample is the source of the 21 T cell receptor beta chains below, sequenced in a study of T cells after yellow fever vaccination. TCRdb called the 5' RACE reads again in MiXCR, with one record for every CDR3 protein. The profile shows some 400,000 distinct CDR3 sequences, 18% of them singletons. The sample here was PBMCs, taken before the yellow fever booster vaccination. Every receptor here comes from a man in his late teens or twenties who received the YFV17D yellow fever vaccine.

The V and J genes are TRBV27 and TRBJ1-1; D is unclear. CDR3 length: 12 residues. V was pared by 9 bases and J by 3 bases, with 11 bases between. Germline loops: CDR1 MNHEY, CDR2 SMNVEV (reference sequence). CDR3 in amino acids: CASRDSYTEAFF. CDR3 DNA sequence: TGTGCCAGTCGAGACTCGTACACTGAAGCTTTCTTT.

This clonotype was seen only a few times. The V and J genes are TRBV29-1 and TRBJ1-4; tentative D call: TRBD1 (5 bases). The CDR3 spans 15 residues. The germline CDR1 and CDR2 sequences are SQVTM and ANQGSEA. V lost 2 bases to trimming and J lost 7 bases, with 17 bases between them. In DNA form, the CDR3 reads TGCAGCGTTGAAATCCAGGGAATCTTCGGTGAAAAACTGTTTTTT. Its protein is CSVEIQGIFGEKLFF.

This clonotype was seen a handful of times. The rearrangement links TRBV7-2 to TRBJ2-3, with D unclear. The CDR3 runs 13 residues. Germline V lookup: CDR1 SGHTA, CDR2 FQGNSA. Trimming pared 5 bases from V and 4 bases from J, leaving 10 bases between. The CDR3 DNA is TGTGCCAGCAGCCTCGTGGTGGCAGATACGCAGTATTTT. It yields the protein CASSLVVADTQYF. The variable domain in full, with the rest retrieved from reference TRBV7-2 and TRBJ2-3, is GAGVSQSPSNKVTEKGKDVELRCDPISGHTALYWYRQSLGQGLEFLIYFQGNSAPDKSGLPSDRFSAERTGGSVSTLTIQRTQQEDSAVYLCASSLVVADTQYFGPGTRLTVL.

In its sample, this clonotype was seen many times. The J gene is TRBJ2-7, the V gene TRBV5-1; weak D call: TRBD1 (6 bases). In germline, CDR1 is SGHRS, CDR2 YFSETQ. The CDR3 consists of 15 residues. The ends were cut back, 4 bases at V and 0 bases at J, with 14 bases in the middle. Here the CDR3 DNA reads TGCGCCAGCAGCCCCTTACAGGGAAGCTCCTACGAGCAGTACTTC. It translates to CASSPLQGSSYEQYF.

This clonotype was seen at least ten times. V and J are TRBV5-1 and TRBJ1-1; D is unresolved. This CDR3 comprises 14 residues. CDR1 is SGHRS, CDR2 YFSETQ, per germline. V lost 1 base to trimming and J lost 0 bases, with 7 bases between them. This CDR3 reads CASSLRTMNTEAFF. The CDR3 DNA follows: TGCGCCAGCAGCTTGAGGACTATGAACACTGAAGCTTTCTTT.

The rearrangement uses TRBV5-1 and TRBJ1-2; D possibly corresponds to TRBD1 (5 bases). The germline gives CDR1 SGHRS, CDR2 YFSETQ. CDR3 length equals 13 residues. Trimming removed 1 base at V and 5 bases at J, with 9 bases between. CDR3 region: CASSLLSGYGYTF. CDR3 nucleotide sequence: TGCGCCAGCAGCTTGTTATCAGGGTATGGCTACACCTTC.

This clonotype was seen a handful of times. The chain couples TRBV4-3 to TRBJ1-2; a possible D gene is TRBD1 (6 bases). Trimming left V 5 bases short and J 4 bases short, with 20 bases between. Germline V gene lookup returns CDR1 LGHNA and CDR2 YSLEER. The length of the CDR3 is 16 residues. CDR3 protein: CASSRRQVPDVYGYTF. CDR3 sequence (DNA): TGCGCCAGCAGCAGGCGACAGGTACCCGACGTCTATGGCTACACCTTC.

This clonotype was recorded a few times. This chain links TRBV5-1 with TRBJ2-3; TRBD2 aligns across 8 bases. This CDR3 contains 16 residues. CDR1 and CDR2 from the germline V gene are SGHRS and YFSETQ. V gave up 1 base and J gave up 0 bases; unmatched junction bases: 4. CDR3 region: CASSLLSGRSTDTQYF. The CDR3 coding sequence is TGCGCCAGCAGCTTGTTAAGCGGGAGAAGCACAGATACGCAGTATTTT.

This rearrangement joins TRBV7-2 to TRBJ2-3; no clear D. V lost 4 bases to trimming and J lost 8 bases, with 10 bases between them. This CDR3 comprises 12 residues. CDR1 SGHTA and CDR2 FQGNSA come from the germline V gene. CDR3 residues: CASSSDLSTQYF. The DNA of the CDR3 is TGTGCCAGCAGCTCGGATTTGAGTACGCAGTATTTT.

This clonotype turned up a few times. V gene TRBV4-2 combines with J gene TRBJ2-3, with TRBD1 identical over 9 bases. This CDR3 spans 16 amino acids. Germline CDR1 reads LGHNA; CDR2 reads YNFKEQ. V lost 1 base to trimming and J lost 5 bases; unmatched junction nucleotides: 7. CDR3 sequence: CASSQVGQGSIDTQYF. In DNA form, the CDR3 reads TGTGCCAGCAGCCAAGTAGGACAGGGGAGTATAGATACGCAGTATTTT.

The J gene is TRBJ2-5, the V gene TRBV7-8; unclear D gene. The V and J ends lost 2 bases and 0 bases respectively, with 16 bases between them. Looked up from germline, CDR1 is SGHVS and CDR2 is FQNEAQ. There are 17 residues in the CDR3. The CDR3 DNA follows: TGTGCCAGCAGCTTACGGATATTGGGCGGCTACCAAGAGACCCAGTACTTC. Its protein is CASSLRILGGYQETQYF.

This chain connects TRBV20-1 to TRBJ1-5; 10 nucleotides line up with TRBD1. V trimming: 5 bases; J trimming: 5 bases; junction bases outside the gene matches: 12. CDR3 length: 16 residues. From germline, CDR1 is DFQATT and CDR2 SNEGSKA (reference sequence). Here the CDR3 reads CSAASGDRGSYQPQHF. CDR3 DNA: TGCAGTGCTGCCTCCGGGGACAGGGGAAGTTATCAGCCCCAGCATTTT.

The CDR3 reads CASSWTGGIGELFF. The CDR3 DNA sequence: TGTGCCAGCAGTTGGACCGGCGGGATCGGGGAGCTGTTTTTT. The chain carries TRBV27 and TRBJ2-2; a possible D gene is TRBD2 (6 bases). V was pared by 4 bases and J by 7 bases, with 13 bases between. From germline, CDR1 is MNHEY and CDR2 SMNVEV (reference sequence). The length of the CDR3 is 14 residues.

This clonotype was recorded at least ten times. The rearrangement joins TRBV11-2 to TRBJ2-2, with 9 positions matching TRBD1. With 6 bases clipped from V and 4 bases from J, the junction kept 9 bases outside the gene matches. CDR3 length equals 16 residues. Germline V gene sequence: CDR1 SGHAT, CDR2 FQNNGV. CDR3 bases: TGTGCCAGCAGTCACCCCAGGACAGGGGTCACCGGGGAGCTGTTTTTT. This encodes CASSHPRTGVTGELFF.

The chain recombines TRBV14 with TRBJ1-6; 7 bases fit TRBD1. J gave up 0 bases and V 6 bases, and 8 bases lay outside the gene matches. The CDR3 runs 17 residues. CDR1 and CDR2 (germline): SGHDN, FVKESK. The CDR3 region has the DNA TGTGCCAGCAGTCCCACGGACAGGAGCTCCTATAATTCACCCCTCCACTTT. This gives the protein CASSPTDRSSYNSPLHF.

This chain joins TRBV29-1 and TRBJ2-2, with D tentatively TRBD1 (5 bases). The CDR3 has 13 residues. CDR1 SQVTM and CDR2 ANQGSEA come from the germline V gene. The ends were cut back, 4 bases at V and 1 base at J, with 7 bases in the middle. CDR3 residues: CSVVRENTGELFF. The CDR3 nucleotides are TGCAGCGTTGTCAGGGAGAACACCGGGGAGCTGTTTTTT.

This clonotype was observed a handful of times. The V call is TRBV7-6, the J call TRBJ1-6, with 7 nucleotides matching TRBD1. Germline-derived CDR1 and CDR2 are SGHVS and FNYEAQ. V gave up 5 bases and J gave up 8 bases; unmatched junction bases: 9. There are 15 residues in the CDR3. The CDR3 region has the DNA TGTGCCAGCAGCCCCCAGACAGGGATGGATTCACCCCTCCACTTT. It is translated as CASSPQTGMDSPLHF.

CDR3 sequence: CASRRTGGEAFF. CDR3 bases: TGTGCCAGCAGGCGGACAGGAGGGGAAGCTTTCTTT. The rearrangement joins TRBV7-9 to TRBJ1-1; 7 bases agree with TRBD1. Germline V gives CDR1 SEHNR, CDR2 FQNEAQ (reference sequence). The ends lost 6 bases at V and 8 bases at J; junction bases unmatched: 6. This CDR3 has 12 residues.

The CDR3 protein is CASTLGDRESYGYTF. CDR3 DNA sequence: TGTGCCAGCACCCTAGGGGACAGGGAGAGCTATGGCTACACCTTC. The chain is built from TRBV12-3 or TRBV12-4 and TRBJ1-2, with 9 positions matching TRBD1. Trimming removed 7 bases from V and 4 bases from J; junction bases left unmatched: 10. The CDR3 runs to 15 residues.

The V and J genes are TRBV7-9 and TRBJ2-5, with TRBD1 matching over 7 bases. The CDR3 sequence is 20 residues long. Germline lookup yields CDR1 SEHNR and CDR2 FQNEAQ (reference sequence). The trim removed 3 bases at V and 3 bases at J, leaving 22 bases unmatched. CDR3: CASSFPVDEEYRGGEETQYF. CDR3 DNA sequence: TGTGCCAGCAGCTTTCCCGTAGATGAAGAATACAGGGGCGGTGAAGAGACCCAGTACTTC.

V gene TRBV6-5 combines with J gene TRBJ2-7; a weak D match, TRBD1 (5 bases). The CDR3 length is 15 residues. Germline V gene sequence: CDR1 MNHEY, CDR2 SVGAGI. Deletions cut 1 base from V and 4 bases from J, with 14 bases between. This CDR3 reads CASSYCIRVPYEQYF. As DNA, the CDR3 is TGTGCCAGCAGTTACTGTATCAGGGTGCCATACGAGCAGTACTTC.